These T cell receptor beta chains were read from a single sample in a study of blood T cell repertoires in COVID-19. Clones were read by immunoSEQ multiplex PCR, and TCRdb kept only the in-frame ones, dropping some. The table lists approximately 200,000 clones, roughly 80% of them singletons. Specimen: peripheral blood. These receptor sequences come from a woman younger than 45 who had recovered from COVID-19. CDR3s include the opening cysteine and the closing phenylalanine or tryptophan. Fields, in order: D gene, V gene, clone size, J gene, CDR3 DNA, CDR3 protein. D genes are given only for firm matches. The size field is filled for only some rows; it gives once, few, many or a size class.

D gene: .; V gene: TRBV27; clone size: once; J gene: TRBJ2-5; CDR3 DNA: TGTGCCAGCAGTCCTCTCGGGGAGACCCAGTACTTC; CDR3 protein: CASSPLGETQYF
D gene: .; V gene: TRBV2; clone size: .; J gene: TRBJ1-5; CDR3 DNA: TGTGCCAGCAGAGGGGGGGAGGCGAGACAGCCCCAGCATTTT; CDR3 protein: CASRGGEARQPQHF
D gene: .; V gene: TRBV18; clone size: .; J gene: TRBJ2-1; CDR3 DNA: TGTGCCAGCTCTATTCAGGGCGCGTACAATGAGCAGTTCTTC; CDR3 protein: CASSIQGAYNEQFF
D gene: TRBD2; V gene: TRBV5-1; clone size: .; J gene: TRBJ2-1; CDR3 DNA: TGCGCCAGCGGCCTGCTTCCTAGCGGGAGGGGCGATGAGCAGTTCTTC; CDR3 protein: CASGLLPSGRGDEQFF
D gene: TRBD1; V gene: TRBV6-5; clone size: .; J gene: TRBJ1-5; CDR3 DNA: TGTGCCAGCAGCCCGGGACAGGGGAATCAGCCCCAGCATTTT; CDR3 protein: CASSPGQGNQPQHF
D gene: .; V gene: TRBV30; clone size: .; J gene: TRBJ2-5; CDR3 DNA: TGTGCCTGGACAGGGGGGTATGAGACCCAGTACTTC; CDR3 protein: CAWTGGYETQYF
D gene: TRBD1; V gene: TRBV28; clone size: .; J gene: TRBJ1-5; CDR3 DNA: TGTGCCAGCAGTACGGGACAGGGGGGACGACAGCCCCAGCATTTT; CDR3 protein: CASSTGQGGRQPQHF
D gene: TRBD2; V gene: TRBV5-4; clone size: .; J gene: TRBJ2-7; CDR3 DNA: TGTGCCAGCAGCCTCGGACTAGGGTCCTACGAGCAGTACTTC; CDR3 protein: CASSLGLGSYEQYF
D gene: TRBD2; V gene: TRBV18; clone size: once; J gene: TRBJ2-7; CDR3 DNA: TGTGCCAGCTCCCACACTAGCGGATACGAGCAGTACTTC; CDR3 protein: CASSHTSGYEQYF
D gene: .; V gene: TRBV28; clone size: .; J gene: TRBJ1-5; CDR3 DNA: TGTGCCAGCAGTTTATCCGGGGATCAGCCCCAGCATTTT; CDR3 protein: CASSLSGDQPQHF
D gene: TRBD1; V gene: TRBV12-5; clone size: once; J gene: TRBJ1-5; CDR3 DNA: TGTGCTAGTGGTTCGGGACAGGGGGCTGAGGCCCAGCATTTT; CDR3 protein: CASGSGQGAEAQHF
D gene: .; V gene: TRBV10-2; clone size: .; J gene: TRBJ2-5; CDR3 DNA: TGCGCCAGCAGTGAGTCCGTCCGGAGGCAAGAGACCCAGTACTTC; CDR3 protein: CASSESVRRQETQYF
D gene: .; V gene: TRBV7-3; clone size: few; J gene: TRBJ2-2; CDR3 DNA: TGTGCCAGCAGCTTAAACGGCGGGGAGCTGTTTTTT; CDR3 protein: CASSLNGGELFF
D gene: .; V gene: TRBV24-1; clone size: .; J gene: TRBJ2-3; CDR3 DNA: TGTGCCACCAGTGATGGGCGGGCGACGCAGTATTTT; CDR3 protein: CATSDGRATQYF
D gene: .; V gene: TRBV28; clone size: .; J gene: TRBJ1-2; CDR3 DNA: TGTGCCAGCAGTTTATGGACAGTTAACTATGGCTACACCTTC; CDR3 protein: CASSLWTVNYGYTF
D gene: TRBD1; V gene: TRBV6-6; clone size: once; J gene: TRBJ1-1; CDR3 DNA: TGTGCCAGCAGTTACCACTACAGGGGGGCTAACACTGAAGCTTTCTTT; CDR3 protein: CASSYHYRGANTEAFF
D gene: TRBD1; V gene: TRBV6-5; clone size: .; J gene: TRBJ1-1; CDR3 DNA: TGTGCCAGCAGTCAGACAGGGGGCAGGGACACTGAAGCTTTCTTT; CDR3 protein: CASSQTGGRDTEAFF
D gene: .; V gene: TRBV18; clone size: .; J gene: TRBJ1-4; CDR3 DNA: TGTGCCAGCTCACCGGGGCAGGGCATTGAAAAACTGTTTTTT; CDR3 protein: CASSPGQGIEKLFF
D gene: .; V gene: TRBV29-1; clone size: .; J gene: TRBJ1-1; CDR3 DNA: TGCAGCGTTGAAAGTCGTCGGCCAGGGTTT; CDR3 protein: CSVESRRPGF
D gene: .; V gene: TRBV5-8; clone size: .; J gene: TRBJ1-5; CDR3 DNA: TGTGCCAGCAGCTTGGGGTCGCGTTATCAGCCCCAGCATTTT; CDR3 protein: CASSLGSRYQPQHF
D gene: .; V gene: TRBV6-5; clone size: .; J gene: TRBJ2-7; CDR3 DNA: TGTGCCAGCAGTCAAACGGTTGTTTACGAGCAGTACTTC; CDR3 protein: CASSQTVVYEQYF
D gene: TRBD2; V gene: TRBV7-9; clone size: once; J gene: TRBJ2-7; CDR3 DNA: TGTGCCAGCAGCCAAGGACTAGCGGGAGGGATCGACGAGCAGTACTTC; CDR3 protein: CASSQGLAGGIDEQYF
D gene: .; V gene: TRBV7-3; clone size: .; J gene: TRBJ2-3; CDR3 DNA: TGTGCCAGCAGCTTAACTAGCGGTAGCACAGATACGCAGTATTTT; CDR3 protein: CASSLTSGSTDTQYF
D gene: TRBD1; V gene: TRBV9; clone size: .; J gene: TRBJ2-2; CDR3 DNA: TGTGCCAGCACCCCGGGGACAGTGAACACCGGGGAGCTGTTTTTT; CDR3 protein: CASTPGTVNTGELFF
D gene: TRBD1; V gene: TRBV14; clone size: .; J gene: TRBJ2-1; CDR3 DNA: TGTGCCAGCAGCCAAGACACAGGGGCCCCGTACAATGAGCAGTTCTTC; CDR3 protein: CASSQDTGAPYNEQFF
D gene: .; V gene: TRBV2; clone size: .; J gene: TRBJ2-5; CDR3 DNA: TGTGCCAGCATCCTCCCCCAGGGAATGGGGTATAAAGAGACCCAGTACTTC; CDR3 protein: CASILPQGMGYKETQYF
D gene: .; V gene: TRBV29-1; clone size: .; J gene: TRBJ1-3; CDR3 DNA: TGCAGCGCTCGGGAGGGCTCTGGAAACACCATATATTTT; CDR3 protein: CSAREGSGNTIYF
D gene: .; V gene: TRBV2; clone size: .; J gene: TRBJ2-7; CDR3 DNA: TGTGCCAGCAGTGAAGCCCTCCTAGCAGGGGGGAGAGGGGACGAGCAGTACTTC; CDR3 protein: CASSEALLAGGRGDEQYF
D gene: .; V gene: TRBV18; clone size: .; J gene: TRBJ2-7; CDR3 DNA: TGTGCCAGCTCACCCCGGACAGAGTCCTACGAGCAGTACTTC; CDR3 protein: CASSPRTESYEQYF
D gene: TRBD1; V gene: TRBV29-1; clone size: .; J gene: TRBJ1-6; CDR3 DNA: TGCAGCGTCTCCCGGGACAGAAATTCACCCCTCCACTTT; CDR3 protein: CSVSRDRNSPLHF
D gene: .; V gene: TRBV10-3; clone size: .; J gene: TRBJ1-5; CDR3 DNA: TGTGCCATCAGCAGGAGGTTAGGCAATCAGCCCCAGCATTTT; CDR3 protein: CAISRRLGNQPQHF
D gene: TRBD1; V gene: TRBV5-4; clone size: .; J gene: TRBJ2-3; CDR3 DNA: TGTGCCAGCAGCTCCCGGGACAGGGGCACAGATACGCAGTATTTT; CDR3 protein: CASSSRDRGTDTQYF
D gene: TRBD1; V gene: TRBV7-3; clone size: once; J gene: TRBJ1-4; CDR3 DNA: TGTGCCAGCAACAAAAACGGGACAGGGGGAAAACTGTTTTTT; CDR3 protein: CASNKNGTGGKLFF
D gene: .; V gene: TRBV28; clone size: .; J gene: TRBJ1-2; CDR3 DNA: TGTGCCAGCAGCCTGGGGGGGGTTAACTATGGCTACACCTTC; CDR3 protein: CASSLGGVNYGYTF
D gene: TRBD2; V gene: TRBV2; clone size: .; J gene: TRBJ2-5; CDR3 DNA: TGTGCCAGCATAACGTCTAGCGGGATTCAAGAGACCCAGTACTTC; CDR3 protein: CASITSSGIQETQYF
D gene: .; V gene: TRBV5-8; clone size: once; J gene: TRBJ1-1; CDR3 DNA: TGTGCCAGCAGCTTGGGGGGGGGATCCACTGAAGCTTTCTTT; CDR3 protein: CASSLGGGSTEAFF
D gene: .; V gene: TRBV18; clone size: .; J gene: TRBJ2-5; CDR3 DNA: TGTGCCAGCTCACCACGGTTGGCCGGGCAAGAGACCCAGTACTTC; CDR3 protein: CASSPRLAGQETQYF
D gene: .; V gene: TRBV27; clone size: .; J gene: TRBJ1-5; CDR3 DNA: TGTGCCAGCAGTTTATCATTCAGTAGCAATCAGCCCCAGCATTTT; CDR3 protein: CASSLSFSSNQPQHF
D gene: TRBD1; V gene: TRBV4-2; clone size: .; J gene: TRBJ1-6; CDR3 DNA: TGTGCCAGCAGCCAAGATCCCACAGGGGCCAATTCACCCCTCCACTTT; CDR3 protein: CASSQDPTGANSPLHF
D gene: TRBD2; V gene: TRBV2; clone size: .; J gene: TRBJ2-7; CDR3 DNA: TGTGCCATGCAGACTAGCGGGAACTACGAGCAGTACTTC; CDR3 protein: CAMQTSGNYEQYF
D gene: TRBD1; V gene: TRBV7-8; clone size: .; J gene: TRBJ2-2; CDR3 DNA: TGTGCCAGCAGCGAGCAGGGGGCGCAGAACGGGGAGCTGTTTTTT; CDR3 protein: CASSEQGAQNGELFF
D gene: .; V gene: TRBV24-1; clone size: .; J gene: TRBJ2-7; CDR3 DNA: TGTGCCACCAGTGATTCGAGCGGGTCAGCCTACGAGCAGTACTTC; CDR3 protein: CATSDSSGSAYEQYF
D gene: TRBD1; V gene: TRBV30; clone size: few; J gene: TRBJ1-5; CDR3 DNA: TGTGCCTGGAGCTTCGGAGGGGGCGAGGGTCAGCCCCAGCATTTT; CDR3 protein: CAWSFGGGEGQPQHF
D gene: .; V gene: TRBV7-3; clone size: .; J gene: TRBJ1-5; CDR3 DNA: TGTGCCAGCAGCACAGGACAGAATCAGCCCCAGCATTTT; CDR3 protein: CASSTGQNQPQHF
D gene: .; V gene: TRBV18; clone size: many; J gene: TRBJ2-5; CDR3 DNA: TGTGCCAGCTCACCACTTGTTAGCGAGACCCAGTACTTC; CDR3 protein: CASSPLVSETQYF
D gene: .; V gene: TRBV10-3; clone size: .; J gene: TRBJ1-5; CDR3 DNA: TGTGCCATCAGTGAAGGAGGTAACAATCAGCCCCAGCATTTT; CDR3 protein: CAISEGGNNQPQHF
D gene: .; V gene: TRBV30; clone size: .; J gene: TRBJ1-1; CDR3 DNA: TGTGCCTGGAGTGTACTTGTGAACACTGAAGCTTTCTTT; CDR3 protein: CAWSVLVNTEAFF
D gene: TRBD1; V gene: TRBV25-1; clone size: .; J gene: TRBJ1-6; CDR3 DNA: TGTGCCAGCAGTGGGCAGGGGGCGCGATCACCCCTCCACTTT; CDR3 protein: CASSGQGARSPLHF
D gene: .; V gene: TRBV18; clone size: .; J gene: TRBJ1-1; CDR3 DNA: TGTGCCAGCTCCCGACGGACGGGGAGGGAATCTGAAGCTTTCTTT; CDR3 protein: CASSRRTGRESEAFF
D gene: TRBD2; V gene: TRBV9; clone size: .; J gene: TRBJ2-5; CDR3 DNA: TGTGCCAGCAGCGCTAGCGGGGCCTCAGGAGCCCAGTACTTC; CDR3 protein: CASSASGASGAQYF
D gene: .; V gene: TRBV4-1; clone size: .; J gene: TRBJ2-1; CDR3 DNA: TGCGCCAGCAGCCATTCGACCCCCCGGGATGGTGAGCAGTTCTTC; CDR3 protein: CASSHSTPRDGEQFF
D gene: TRBD1; V gene: TRBV7-2; clone size: .; J gene: TRBJ1-2; CDR3 DNA: TGTGCCAGCAGCTTTGGGGACAGGGGGTATGGCTACACCTTC; CDR3 protein: CASSFGDRGYGYTF
D gene: TRBD2; V gene: TRBV13; clone size: .; J gene: TRBJ2-1; CDR3 DNA: TGTGCCAGCAGCACGTTAGCGGGAGACATGGATGAGCAGTTCTTC; CDR3 protein: CASSTLAGDMDEQFF
D gene: TRBD1; V gene: TRBV19; clone size: .; J gene: TRBJ2-6; CDR3 DNA: TGTGCCAGTAGTATAGGGGACAGCTCTGGGGCCAACGTCCTGACTTTC; CDR3 protein: CASSIGDSSGANVLTF
D gene: TRBD2; V gene: TRBV7-8; clone size: .; J gene: TRBJ2-1; CDR3 DNA: TGTGCCTCCATTAAAACTAGCGGCAGCTCCTACAATGAGCAGTTCTTC; CDR3 protein: CASIKTSGSSYNEQFF
D gene: .; V gene: TRBV7-9; clone size: .; J gene: TRBJ2-1; CDR3 DNA: TGTGCCAGCAGCATCCTCAGTGCCCCTGAGCAGTTCTTC; CDR3 protein: CASSILSAPEQFF